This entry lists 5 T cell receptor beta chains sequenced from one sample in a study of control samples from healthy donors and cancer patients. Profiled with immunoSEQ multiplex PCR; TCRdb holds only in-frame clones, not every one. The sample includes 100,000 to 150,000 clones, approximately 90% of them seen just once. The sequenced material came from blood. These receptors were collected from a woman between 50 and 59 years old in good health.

The CDR3 reads CASSGSQGNTEAFF. The CDR3 DNA reads TGTGCCAGCAGTGGTTCACAGGGGAACACTGAAGCTTTCTTT. The V and J genes are TRBV2 and TRBJ1-1; D perhaps matches TRBD1 (6 bases). Trimming pared 4 bases from V and 1 base from J, leaving 10 bases between. The CDR3 has 14 residues. CDR1 and CDR2 (germline): SNHLY, FYNNEI.

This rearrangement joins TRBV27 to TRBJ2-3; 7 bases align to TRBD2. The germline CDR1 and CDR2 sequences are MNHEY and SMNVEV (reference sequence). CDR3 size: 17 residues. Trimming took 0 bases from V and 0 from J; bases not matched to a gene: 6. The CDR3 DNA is TGTGCCAGCAGTTTATCGGAGCGGGGACCTAGCACAGATACGCAGTATTTT. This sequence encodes CASSLSERGPSTDTQYF.

This CDR3 is CASSTHTSYEQYF. The CDR3 region has the DNA TGTGCCAGTAGTACGCATACTAGTTACGAGCAGTACTTC. V and J are TRBV19 and TRBJ2-7; tentatively, D is TRBD2 (5 bases). This CDR3 spans 13 amino acids. Trimming cost V 4 bases and J 4 bases, with 11 bases left between them. CDR1 and CDR2 from the germline V gene are LNHDA and SQIVND (reference sequence).

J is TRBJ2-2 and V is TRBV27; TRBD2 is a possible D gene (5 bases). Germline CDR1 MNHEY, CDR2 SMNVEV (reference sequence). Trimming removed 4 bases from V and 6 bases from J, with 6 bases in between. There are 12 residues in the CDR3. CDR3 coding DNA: TGTGCCAGCAGTTGGAGGTCCGGGGAGCTGTTTTTT. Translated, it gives CASSWRSGELFF.

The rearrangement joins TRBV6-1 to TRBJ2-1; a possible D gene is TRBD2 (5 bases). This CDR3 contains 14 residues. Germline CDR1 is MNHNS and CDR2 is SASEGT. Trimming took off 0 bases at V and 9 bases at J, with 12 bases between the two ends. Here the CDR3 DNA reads TGTGCCAGCAGTGAAGCGGAGGTCGCGTTTGAGCAGTTCTTC. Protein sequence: CASSEAEVAFEQFF.